The 24 T cell receptor beta chains given below trace back to one sample, sequenced in a study of persistence of HIV-infected CD4 T cells (dated by TCRdb to about 2020). In light of the paper, this sample's treatment or condition label describes: suppressive antiretroviral therapy. Cells were stimulated with lysates of CMV-infected fibroblasts at roughly 9.2 ug/mL. Memory CD4+ T cells that did not respond, being CD40L-negative, CD69-negative and CD45RO-high, were sorted as memory populations depleted of antigen-responding cells. The immunoSEQ hsTCRB assay version 4, run in survey mode, was used to sequence TCRbeta repertoires from genomic DNA. Not all clones reach the TCRdb copy of this immuneACCESS table, which keeps in-frame sequences only. Checked studies attribute under half of the gap to unresolved V genes and leave the rest unexplained. The sample includes around 28,000 clones, with around 82% observed a single time. The top ten hold 4% to 5% of the sample.

No antigen has been identified for these receptors. The sequenced sample was CD4+ T cells sorted from PBMCs after roughly 18-hour stimulation, obtained from a patient who received antiretroviral therapy. The cell subset or site label, read with the paper, signifies: CD40L-CD69- CD45RO-high memory CD4 T cells not responding to CMV lysate. Every receptor here comes from an adult man with HIV who was CMV-seropositive.

A few counts support this clone. V usage is TRBV18 and J usage is TRBJ2-7, with 7 bases identical to TRBD1. This CDR3 is built from 15 residues. Germline values: CDR1 KGHSH, CDR2 LQKENI. With 3 bases clipped from V and 3 bases from J, the junction kept 8 bases outside the gene matches. CDR3 in DNA: TGTGCCAGCTCACCCACGACAGGGTTAGGCTACGAGCAGTACTTC. As protein: CASSPTTGLGYEQYF.

The chain links TRBV27 to TRBJ1-3, with TRBD1 matching 12 bases. The germline CDR1 and CDR2 sequences are MNHEY and SMNVEV (reference sequence). The ends lost 5 bases at V and 3 bases at J; junction bases unmatched: 8. The CDR3 has 17 amino acids. This chain's CDR3 is CASSRGTGGGSGNTIYF. The CDR3 DNA reads as TGTGCCAGCAGTCGTGGGACAGGGGGCGGAAGTGGAAACACCATATATTTT.

This chain connects TRBV12-5 to TRBJ2-3, with TRBD2 matching 7 bases. This CDR3 is 15 amino acids long. Germline V lookup: CDR1 LGHNT, CDR2 FRNRAP. Losses at the gene ends were 6 bases for V and 1 base for J; bases not matched to a gene: 7. The CDR3 DNA is TGTGCTAGTGGAACTGGGGCGGGAGGCACAGATACGCAGTATTTT. Residues: CASGTGAGGTDTQYF.

This chain uses TRBV2 with TRBJ1-1; no firm D call. Germline values: CDR1 SNHLY, CDR2 FYNNEI. Trimming cost V 3 bases and J 1 base, with 6 bases left between them. The CDR3 length is 13 residues. CDR3 nucleotide sequence: TGTGCCAGCAGTGAGGACCAGAACACTGAAGCTTTCTTT. Translated: CASSEDQNTEAFF.

This sequence joins TRBV4-1 and TRBJ2-7, with 11 positions matching TRBD2. The CDR3 consists of 15 residues. With V trimmed by 4 bases and J by 5 bases, 7 bases remained unmatched. Germline V gene data show CDR1 as MGHRA and CDR2 as YSYEKL. For the CDR3, the DNA is TGCGCCAGCAGCCTCCGTAGCGGGGGGGCTGACGAGCAGTACTTC. Translating gives CASSLRSGGADEQYF.

In nucleotides, the CDR3 is TGTGCCAGCAGCCAAGTCCTTCGGGGGACAAGCTCTGGGGCCAACGTCCTGACTTTC. Its translation is CASSQVLRGTSSGANVLTF. The genes are TRBV14 and TRBJ2-6; D possibly matches TRBD1 or TRBD2 (6 bases each). Trimming stripped 1 base from V and 0 bases from J, with 16 bases between. Per germline, CDR1 SGHDN and CDR2 FVKESK. The CDR3 spans 19 residues.

The chain couples TRBV6-5 to TRBJ2-1; TRBD2 matches 14 bases. This CDR3 contains 15 residues. The V and J ends lost 4 bases and 9 bases, in that order; junction bases with no gene match: 5. Germline-derived CDR1 and CDR2 are MNHEY and SVGAGI. CDR3 DNA: TGTGCCAGCAGTTCGACTAGCGGGGGGGCAGGTGAGCAGTTCTTC. Translating gives CASSSTSGGAGEQFF.

CDR3 residues: CASSQVGGGLFEQYF. CDR3 nucleotide sequence: TGTGCCAGCAGCCAAGTTGGCGGGGGCCTATTCGAGCAGTACTTC. The chain couples TRBV3-1 (or the pseudogene TRBV3-2) to TRBJ2-7; TRBD2 is a possible D gene (7 bases). The CDR3 sequence is 15 residues long. Germline V gene data show CDR1 as LGHDT and CDR2 as YNNKEL (reference sequence). Trimming removed 1 base from V and 6 bases from J, with 16 bases in between.

This sequence joins TRBV3-1 (or the pseudogene TRBV3-2) and TRBJ1-5, with D perhaps TRBD1 (6 bases). Germline V gene data show CDR1 as LGHDT and CDR2 as YNNKEL (reference sequence). V lost 4 bases to trimming and J lost 0 bases, with 19 bases between them. CDR3 length: 18 amino acids. CDR3 sequence: CASSPGTPDYFSNQPQHF. The CDR3 nucleotides read TGTGCCAGCAGCCCGGGGACACCTGATTACTTTAGCAATCAGCCCCAGCATTTT.

The chain recombines TRBV29-1 with TRBJ1-2, with 7 bases identical to TRBD1. CDR3 length equals 13 residues. The germline V gene has CDR1 SQVTM and CDR2 ANQGSEA. The V and J ends lost 5 bases and 3 bases, in that order; junction bases with no gene match: 6. This CDR3 is CSVPTGIDYGYTF. The CDR3 DNA sequence: TGCAGCGTTCCGACAGGGATAGACTATGGCTACACCTTC.

The gene calls are TRBV11-2 and TRBJ2-1, with TRBD1 matching 8 bases. The CDR3 spans 15 residues. V lost 4 bases, J lost 7 bases, and 9 bases stayed unmatched. From germline, CDR1 is SGHAT and CDR2 FQNNGV. The CDR3 region has the DNA TGTGCCAGCAGCTACGGACAGGGATCGGGAAATGAGCAGTTCTTC. It translates to CASSYGQGSGNEQFF.

A few counts support this clone. The chain employs TRBV10-2 and TRBJ2-1; the D gene is possibly TRBD2 (5 bases). Per the germline V gene, CDR1 is WSHSY and CDR2 is SAAADI. The V gene lost 3 bases and the J gene lost 1 base, with 13 bases spanning the gap. This CDR3 spans 16 amino acids. CDR3 in amino acids: CASSERFQRSYNEQFF. CDR3 sequence (DNA): TGCGCCAGCAGTGAAAGGTTCCAGCGGTCCTACAATGAGCAGTTCTTC.

The CDR3 here is CASSSRDPNGEKLFF. In DNA, the CDR3 is TGTGCCAGCAGTTCCCGGGATCCTAATGGGGAAAAACTGTTTTTT. The chain combines TRBV6-5 with TRBJ1-4; D is unresolved. V lost 4 bases and J 8 bases, leaving 17 bases between the germline ends. This CDR3 spans 15 amino acids. Per the germline V gene, CDR1 is MNHEY and CDR2 is SVGAGI.

This clone was seen a single time. In DNA, the CDR3 is TGCGCCAGCAGCTTGGATAGGACAGGGGAAGAAGAGACCCAGTACTTC. This sequence encodes CASSLDRTGEEETQYF. The gene calls are TRBV5-1 and TRBJ2-5, with 9 bases lining up with TRBD1. The trim removed 0 bases at V and 3 bases at J, leaving 6 bases unmatched. This CDR3 region has 16 residues. Germline CDR1 SGHRS, CDR2 YFSETQ.

This chain joins TRBV7-8 and TRBJ1-6; D is unclear. CDR1 and CDR2 from the germline V gene are SGHVS and FQNEAQ. V lost 5 bases to trimming and J lost 1 base, with 9 bases between them. CDR3 size: 15 residues. The CDR3 sequence is CASSPGRSYNSPLHF. The CDR3 DNA follows: TGTGCCAGCAGCCCGGGCCGTTCCTATAATTCACCCCTCCACTTT.

This chain joins TRBV30 and TRBJ1-4, with a tentative D call TRBD1 (6 bases). The CDR3 has 13 residues. V lost 3 bases to trimming and J lost 7 bases, with 12 bases between them. Germline loops: CDR1 GTSNPN, CDR2 SVGIG (reference sequence). CDR3 DNA: TGTGCCTGGAGCCCAGGGGTGCGTGAAAAACTGTTTTTT. Its translation: CAWSPGVREKLFF.

This clone appeared a few times. This chain uses TRBV19 with TRBJ2-3, with 7 bases identical to TRBD1. Unmatched junction bases numbered 6, after V lost 7 bases and J lost 2 bases. CDR1 and CDR2 from the germline V gene are LNHDA and SQIVND (reference sequence). There are 14 residues in the CDR3. CDR3 sequence: CASTSDRNTDTQYF. In nucleotides, the CDR3 is TGTGCCAGTACCTCGGACAGGAACACAGATACGCAGTATTTT. Using reference TRBV19 and TRBJ2-3 for the parts outside the CDR3, the full variable domain is DGGITQSPKYLFRKEGQNVTLSCEQNLNHDAMYWYRQDPGQGLRLIYYSQIVNDFQKGDIAEGYSVSREKKESFPLTVTSAQKNPTAFYLCASTSDRNTDTQYFGPGTRLTVL.

This clone has only a few counts. This chain uses TRBV2 with TRBJ2-5; TRBD1 or TRBD2 may be the D gene (6 bases each). Germline V gene lookup returns CDR1 SNHLY and CDR2 FYNNEI. The V gene lost 4 bases and the J gene lost 4 bases, with 13 bases spanning the gap. The CDR3 contains 14 residues. The CDR3 sequence: CASSARGLRETQYF. DNA of the CDR3: TGTGCCAGCAGTGCACGGGGGCTGCGAGAGACCCAGTACTTC.

This clone was seen a single time. The rearrangement links TRBV5-1 to TRBJ2-7; D assignment may be TRBD1 or TRBD2 (5 bases each). This CDR3 contains 16 residues. CDR1 SGHRS and CDR2 YFSETQ come from the germline V gene. V shed 3 bases and J shed 2 bases, with 18 bases lying between them. CDR3 amino acids: CASSSTSGTYTYEQYF. As DNA, the CDR3 is TGCGCCAGCAGCTCTACTTCCGGGACGTACACCTACGAGCAGTACTTC.

The chain couples TRBV7-8 to TRBJ1-2; TRBD1 agrees at 9 bases. The CDR3 sequence is 15 residues long. J was trimmed by 10 bases and V by 1 base; bases with no gene match: 10. The germline gives CDR1 SGHVS, CDR2 FQNEAQ. CDR3 protein: CASSLDPGQGWPYTF. For the CDR3, the DNA is TGTGCCAGCAGCTTAGACCCGGGACAGGGATGGCCCTACACCTTC.

The rearrangement links TRBV5-1 to TRBJ2-1; tentative D call: TRBD1 (6 bases). Germline CDR1 is SGHRS and CDR2 is YFSETQ. The CDR3 has 15 amino acids. Trimming shortened V by 3 bases and J by 0 bases, and 10 bases separated the two germline ends. The CDR3 here is CASSSVRGSYNEQFF. CDR3 sequence (DNA): TGCGCCAGCAGCTCTGTCAGGGGCTCCTACAATGAGCAGTTCTTC. The full variable domain, in which reference TRBV5-1 and TRBJ2-1 provide the parts outside the CDR3, is KAGVTQTPRYLIKTRGQQVTLSCSPISGHRSVSWYQQTPGQGLQFLFEYFSETQRNKGNFPGRFSGRQFSNSRSEMNVSTLELGDSALYLCASSSVRGSYNEQFFGPGTRLTVL.

CDR3 DNA: TGTGCCAGCAGTGAAGTGGGACGCCAGCCCCAGCATTTT. Residues: CASSEVGRQPQHF. The rearrangement uses TRBV25-1 and TRBJ1-5, with D possibly matching TRBD1 (5 bases). CDR1 is MGHDK and CDR2 is SYGVNS in the germline V gene. V lost 2 bases to trimming and J lost 7 bases, with 9 bases between them. CDR3 length equals 13 residues.

The chain joins TRBV5-4 to TRBJ1-1; 9 nucleotides agree with TRBD1. The junction had 5 bases not matched to a gene; V was cut back by 3 bases and J by 2 bases. CDR3 length: 15 amino acids. The germline CDR1 and CDR2 sequences are SGHNT and YYREEE (reference sequence). Here the CDR3 reads CASSWGQGRNTEAFF. The CDR3 region has the DNA TGTGCCAGCAGCTGGGGACAGGGTCGAAACACTGAAGCTTTCTTT.

This rearrangement joins TRBV3-1 (or the pseudogene TRBV3-2) to TRBJ2-2; 11 bases are a match to TRBD1. In germline, CDR1 is LGHDT, CDR2 YNNKEL (reference sequence). This CDR3 has 16 residues. The trim removed 4 bases at V and 5 bases at J, leaving 6 bases unmatched. The CDR3 DNA is TGTGCCAGCAGCCTATTAGGGACAGGGGGGACCGGGGAGCTGTTTTTT. Its protein product is CASSLLGTGGTGELFF.